Listed below are T cell receptor beta chains from one sample, sequenced in a study of cytomegalovirus exposure and HLA in healthy donors. The assay was immunoSEQ multiplex PCR, and TCRdb's table has in-frame clones only and misses some. The sample has 250,000 to 300,000 clones; 80% to 95% are singletons. Sequences were obtained from PBMCs. These receptor sequences come from a girl aged 2-10 years in good health and CMV-seronegative. Both conserved end residues are part of each CDR3. Fields, in order: V gene, J gene, clone size, CDR3 protein. Size is omitted from some rows. Given values are once, few, many or a class for expanded clones.

TRBV6-6	TRBJ1-1	-	CASSSRGPTEAFF
TRBV19	TRBJ2-1	-	CASRLAGGSYNEQFF
TRBV6-1	TRBJ1-1	once	CASQRGGIGTEAFF
TRBV5-1	TRBJ2-2	-	CASSLATGQGARTGELFF
TRBV7-8	TRBJ2-7	-	CASSLRELEYEQYF
TRBV6-5	TRBJ1-1	-	CASSLDSGATEAFF
TRBV19	TRBJ1-1	-	CASSIDRGITEAFF
TRBV2	TRBJ1-3	few	CASSEQWPLSGNTIYF
TRBV28	TRBJ1-1	-	CASSFAGAEAFF
TRBV5-1	TRBJ2-1	-	CASSLVQSNEQFF
TRBV2	TRBJ1-5	-	CASSDRQENQPQHF
TRBV27	TRBJ1-4	-	CASSLSSTREKLFF
TRBV2	TRBJ1-5	few	CASKGGDQPQHF
TRBV19	TRBJ2-3	-	CASSIRRELSDTQYF
TRBV7-9	TRBJ1-3	-	CASSGTGAWIGNTIYF
TRBV7-9	TRBJ2-1	-	CASSLSSGKSGNEQFF
TRBV6-1	TRBJ2-7	-	CASRKRDSYEQYF
TRBV15	TRBJ1-2	-	CATSPFTGGLDYGYTF
TRBV11-2	TRBJ1-2	-	CASSGQFSYGYTF
TRBV6-6	TRBJ2-1	-	CASSPPTSFQGQFF
TRBV5-1	TRBJ2-6	-	CASSSGGNNGANVLTF
TRBV6-1	TRBJ1-5	-	CATQKWSNQPQHF
TRBV5-6	TRBJ2-1	-	CASSFAGVHNEQFF
TRBV2	TRBJ2-1	-	CAEGTGSYNEQFF
TRBV6-5	TRBJ1-3	-	CASRVSASGNTIYF
TRBV6-5	TRBJ2-3	-	CASSYGGEGDTQYF
TRBV27	TRBJ1-6	-	CASSFARQGGPPLHF
TRBV9	TRBJ2-3	-	CASSGTQGPQGTDTQYF
TRBV27	TRBJ2-6	once	CASSYAGTGRSGANVLTF
TRBV6-1	TRBJ2-1	-	CASSDPGLSSYNEQFF
TRBV2	TRBJ2-3	-	CASSEWRDRTDTQYF
TRBV5-1	TRBJ2-5	-	CASSFSGRQETQYF
TRBV10-1	TRBJ2-3	-	CASKGAGGPSDTQYF
TRBV7-9	TRBJ1-2	-	CASSPQGYYGYTF
TRBV29-1	TRBJ2-1	-	CSLRVPNEQFF
TRBV19	TRBJ2-5	-	CASKREGRETQYF
TRBV29-1	TRBJ2-7	-	CSVEGQGGSYEQYF
TRBV4-1	TRBJ2-2	-	CASSHERHNTGELFF
TRBV2	TRBJ1-1	-	CASRRNRDTEAFF
TRBV7-8	TRBJ1-1	-	CASSLLIGTEAFF
TRBV27	TRBJ2-7	-	CASSESPGSYEQYF
TRBV19	TRBJ2-5	-	CASKSQHWVAETQYF
TRBV13	TRBJ2-2	-	CASPDRDAGELFF
TRBV6-5	TRBJ2-7	-	CASSSPGTSGTYEQYF
TRBV10-3	-	-	CAISPGQHYEQYF
TRBV6-1	TRBJ2-3	-	CASNLAGGPTDTQYF
TRBV14	TRBJ2-5	-	CASSQYQRERNQETQYF
TRBV5-6	TRBJ1-5	-	CASSYGTGGDQPQHF
TRBV9	TRBJ2-5	-	CASSPPVQETQYF